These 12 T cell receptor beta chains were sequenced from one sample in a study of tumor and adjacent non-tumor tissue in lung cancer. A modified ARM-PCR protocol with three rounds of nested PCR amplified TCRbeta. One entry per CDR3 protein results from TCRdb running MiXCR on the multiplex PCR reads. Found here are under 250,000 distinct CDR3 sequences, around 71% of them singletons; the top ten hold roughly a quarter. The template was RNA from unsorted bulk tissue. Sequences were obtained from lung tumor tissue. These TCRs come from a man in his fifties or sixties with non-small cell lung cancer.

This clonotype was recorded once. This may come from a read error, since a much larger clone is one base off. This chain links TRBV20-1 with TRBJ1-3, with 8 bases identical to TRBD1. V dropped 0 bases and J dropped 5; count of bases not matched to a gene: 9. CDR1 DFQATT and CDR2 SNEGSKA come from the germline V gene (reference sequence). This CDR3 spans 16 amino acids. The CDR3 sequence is CSARDWQGAARNTIYF. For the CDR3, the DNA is TGCAGTGCTAGAGACTGGCAGGGGGCTGCCAGAAACACCATATATTTT.

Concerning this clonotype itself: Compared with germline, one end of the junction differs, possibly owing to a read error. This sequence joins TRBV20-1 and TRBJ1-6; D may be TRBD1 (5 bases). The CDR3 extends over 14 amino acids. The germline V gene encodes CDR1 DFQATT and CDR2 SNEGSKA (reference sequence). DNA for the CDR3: TGCAGTGCTAGGTGGGGCGACTATAATTCACCCATCCACTTT. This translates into CSARWGDYNSPIHF.

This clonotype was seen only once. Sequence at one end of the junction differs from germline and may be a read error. CDR3 region: CTSTGQGALPLQF. The CDR3 region has the DNA TGTACCAGCACGGGACAGGGGGCTTTACCCCTCCAATTT. The chain carries TRBV6-2 or TRBV6-3 and TRBJ1-6, with 12 bases lining up with TRBD1. In germline, CDR1 is MNHEY, CDR2 SVGEGT. CDR3 length: 13 amino acids.

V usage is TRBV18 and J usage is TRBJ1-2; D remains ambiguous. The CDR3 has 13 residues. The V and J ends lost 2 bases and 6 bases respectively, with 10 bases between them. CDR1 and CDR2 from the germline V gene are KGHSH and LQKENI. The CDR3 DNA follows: TGTGCCAGCTCACCAGATCTGACTCATGGCTACACCTTC. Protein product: CASSPDLTHGYTF.

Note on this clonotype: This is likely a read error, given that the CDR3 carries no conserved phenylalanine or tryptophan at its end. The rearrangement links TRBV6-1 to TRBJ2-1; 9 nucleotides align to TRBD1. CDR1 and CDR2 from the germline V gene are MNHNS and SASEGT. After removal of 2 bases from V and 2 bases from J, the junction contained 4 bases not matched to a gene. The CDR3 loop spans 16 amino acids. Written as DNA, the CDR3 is TGTGCCAGCAGTGAATTCAGGACAGGGGCCTACAATGAGCAGTTCTTA. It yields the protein CASSEFRTGAYNEQFL.

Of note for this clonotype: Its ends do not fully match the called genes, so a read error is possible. CDR3 protein: CSTSGLAGGNEQFF. The CDR3 coding sequence is TGCAGTACTAGTGGCCTAGCGGGGGGCAATGAGCAGTTCTTC. V is TRBV20-1 and J is TRBJ2-1; 11 nucleotides align to TRBD2. This CDR3 is built from 14 residues. Germline loops: CDR1 DFQATT, CDR2 SNEGSKA (reference sequence).

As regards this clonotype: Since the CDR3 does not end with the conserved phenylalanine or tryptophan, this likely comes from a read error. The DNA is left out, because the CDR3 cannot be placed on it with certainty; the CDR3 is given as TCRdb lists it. CDR3 sequence: CASNHTGTAGAKYL. This chain links TRBV6-5 with TRBJ2-5; the table calls TRBD1, which could not be checked here. Germline values: CDR1 MNHEY, CDR2 SVGAGI. Including both end residues, the CDR3 is 14 amino acids long.

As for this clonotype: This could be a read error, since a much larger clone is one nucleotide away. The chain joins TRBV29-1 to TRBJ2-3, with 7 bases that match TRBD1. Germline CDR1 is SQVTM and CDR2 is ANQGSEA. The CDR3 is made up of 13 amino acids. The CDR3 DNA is TGCAGCGTTCCACGGACAGGAGGAAATACGCATTATTTT. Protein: CSVPRTGGNTHYF.

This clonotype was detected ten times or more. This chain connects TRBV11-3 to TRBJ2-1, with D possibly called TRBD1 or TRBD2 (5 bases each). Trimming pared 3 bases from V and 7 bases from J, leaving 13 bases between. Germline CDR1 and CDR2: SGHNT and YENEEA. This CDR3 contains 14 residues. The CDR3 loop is CASSLDGTRNEQFF. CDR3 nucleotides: TGTGCCAGCAGCTTGGACGGGACGAGGAATGAGCAGTTCTTC.

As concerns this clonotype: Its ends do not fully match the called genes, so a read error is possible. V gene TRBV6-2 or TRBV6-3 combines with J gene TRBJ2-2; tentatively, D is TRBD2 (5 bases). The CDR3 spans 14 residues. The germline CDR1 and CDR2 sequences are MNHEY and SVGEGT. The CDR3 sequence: CATSFQRAVGELFF. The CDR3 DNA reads TGTGCCACCAGTTTCCAGAGGGCCGTCGGGGAGCTGTTTTTT.

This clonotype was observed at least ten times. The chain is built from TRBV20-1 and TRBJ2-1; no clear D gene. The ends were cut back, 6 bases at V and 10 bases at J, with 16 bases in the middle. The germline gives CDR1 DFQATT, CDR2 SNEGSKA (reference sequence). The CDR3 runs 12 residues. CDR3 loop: CSAHPKGVEQFF. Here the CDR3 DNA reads TGCAGTGCCCATCCAAAGGGCGTAGAGCAGTTCTTC.

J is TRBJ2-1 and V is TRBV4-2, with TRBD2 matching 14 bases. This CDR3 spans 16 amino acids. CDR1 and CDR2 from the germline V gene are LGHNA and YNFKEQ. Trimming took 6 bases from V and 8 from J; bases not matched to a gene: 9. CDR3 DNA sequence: TGTGCCAGCAGAAAAGAGGGGACTAGCGGGAGCTATGAGCAGTTCTTC. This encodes CASRKEGTSGSYEQFF.